This TCR beta chain was observed in a study of identifying expanded T cells in peripheral blood. Study-level findings and limits: Clone count variance between approximately two-week samples rose with total template count. Differentially abundant clones: roughly 1.3 between replicates, around 17 at around 14 days, less than 25 at four.

This CDR3 spans 15 amino acids. In germline, CDR1 is MGHDK, CDR2 SYGVNS. The ends lost 5 bases at V and 1 base at J; junction bases unmatched: 2. Method: immunoSEQ multiplex PCR; TCRdb's copy keeps in-frame clones and lacks some. Of roughly 100,000 clones listed, about 89% are singletons. Healthy donors had no documented immune events, such as infections, while sampled. Remarks on this clone: What it binds is not known.

The chain is built from TRBV25-1 and TRBJ2-3, with 11 nucleotides matching TRBD2. This TCR derives from a person aged 18 to 69 in good health. The material sequenced was blood. CDR3 DNA sequence: TGTGCCAGCAGTCTACTAGCGGGGGGCACAGATACGCAGTATTTT. It translates to CASSLLAGGTDTQYF.